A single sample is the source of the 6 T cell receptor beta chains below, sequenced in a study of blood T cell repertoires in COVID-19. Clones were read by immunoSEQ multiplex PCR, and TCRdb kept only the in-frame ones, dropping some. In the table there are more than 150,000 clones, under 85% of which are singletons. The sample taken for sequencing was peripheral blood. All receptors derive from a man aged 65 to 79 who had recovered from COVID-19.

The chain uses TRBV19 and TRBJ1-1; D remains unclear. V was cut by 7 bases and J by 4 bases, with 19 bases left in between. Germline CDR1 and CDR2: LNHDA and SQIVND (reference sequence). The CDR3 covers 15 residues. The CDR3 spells CASIPPLGRGTEAFF. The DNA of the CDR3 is TGTGCCAGTATCCCCCCACTCGGACGGGGCACTGAAGCTTTCTTT.

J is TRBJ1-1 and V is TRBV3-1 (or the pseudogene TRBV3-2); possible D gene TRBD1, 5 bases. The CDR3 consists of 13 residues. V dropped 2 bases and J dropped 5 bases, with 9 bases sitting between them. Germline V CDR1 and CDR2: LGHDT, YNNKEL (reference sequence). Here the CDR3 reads CASSQRGDTEAFF. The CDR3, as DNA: TGTGCCAGCAGCCAACGGGGGGATACTGAAGCTTTCTTT.

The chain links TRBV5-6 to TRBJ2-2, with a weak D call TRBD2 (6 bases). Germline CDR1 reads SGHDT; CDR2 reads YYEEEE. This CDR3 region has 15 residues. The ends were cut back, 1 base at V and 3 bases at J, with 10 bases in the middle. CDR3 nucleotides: TGTGCCAGCAGCTTGTACGGGAGAGACACCGGGGAGCTGTTTTTT. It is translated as CASSLYGRDTGELFF. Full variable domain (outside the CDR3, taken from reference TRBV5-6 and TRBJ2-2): DAGVTQSPTHLIKTRGQQVTLRCSPKSGHDTVSWYQQALGQGPQFIFQYYEEEERQRGNFPDRFSGHQFPNYSSELNVNALLLGDSALYLCASSLYGRDTGELFFGEGSRLTVL.

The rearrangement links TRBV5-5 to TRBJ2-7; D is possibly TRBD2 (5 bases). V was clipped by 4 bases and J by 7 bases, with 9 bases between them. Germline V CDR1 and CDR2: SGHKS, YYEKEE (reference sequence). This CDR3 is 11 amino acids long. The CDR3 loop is CASSLPGEQYF. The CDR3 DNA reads TGTGCCAGCAGCCTCCCGGGGGAGCAGTACTTC.

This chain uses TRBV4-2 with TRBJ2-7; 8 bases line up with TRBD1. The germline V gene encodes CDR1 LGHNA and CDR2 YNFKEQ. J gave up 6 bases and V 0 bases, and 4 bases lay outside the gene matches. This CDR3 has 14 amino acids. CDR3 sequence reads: CASSQETGDGEQYF. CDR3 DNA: TGTGCCAGCAGCCAAGAGACAGGGGATGGCGAGCAGTACTTC.

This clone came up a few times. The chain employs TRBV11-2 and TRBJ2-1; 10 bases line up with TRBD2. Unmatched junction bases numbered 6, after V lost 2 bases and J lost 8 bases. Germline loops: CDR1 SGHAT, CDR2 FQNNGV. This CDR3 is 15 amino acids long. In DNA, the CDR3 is TGTGCCAGCAGCTTACTCCTAGCGGGAGTCGATGAGCAGTTCTTC. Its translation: CASSLLLAGVDEQFF.